This entry features one TCR beta chain sequence. TCRdb's copy holds only in-frame clones and misses some; the assay was immunoSEQ multiplex PCR. The profile shows 84,000 or so clones, about 94% of them singletons. The sample belongs to a study of technical replicates of blood from four donors. Losses at the gene ends were 3 bases for V and 3 bases for J; bases not matched to a gene: 5. Germline V gene data show CDR1 as MRHNA and CDR2 as SNTAGT. CDR3 length equals 15 residues. The sequencing sample was made of T cells isolated from PBMCs. This clonotype was obtained from a human donor in good health. This rearrangement joins TRBV6-4 to TRBJ2-1, with 7 nucleotides matching TRBD2. CDR3 DNA: TGTGCCAGCAGTGAGGGAGGGACCCTCTACAATGAGCAGTTCTTC. This sequence encodes CASSEGGTLYNEQFF.